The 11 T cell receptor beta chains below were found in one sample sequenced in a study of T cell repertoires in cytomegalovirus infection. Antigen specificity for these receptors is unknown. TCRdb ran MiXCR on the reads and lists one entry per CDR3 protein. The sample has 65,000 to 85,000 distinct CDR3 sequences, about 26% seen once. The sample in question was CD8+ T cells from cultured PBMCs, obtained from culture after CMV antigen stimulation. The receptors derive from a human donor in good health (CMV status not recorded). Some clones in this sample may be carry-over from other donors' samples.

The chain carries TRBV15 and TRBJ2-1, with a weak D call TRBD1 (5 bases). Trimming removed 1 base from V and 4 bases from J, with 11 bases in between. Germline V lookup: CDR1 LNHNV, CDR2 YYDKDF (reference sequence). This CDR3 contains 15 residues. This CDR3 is CATSRVKGLYNEQFF. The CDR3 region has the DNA TGTGCCACCAGCAGAGTTAAGGGGCTTTACAATGAGCAGTTCTTC.

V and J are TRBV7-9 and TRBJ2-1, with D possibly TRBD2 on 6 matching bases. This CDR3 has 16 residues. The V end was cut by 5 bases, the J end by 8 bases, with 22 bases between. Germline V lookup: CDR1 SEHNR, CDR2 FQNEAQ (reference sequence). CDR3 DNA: TGTGCCAGCAGCCCTCCCCTAGCGCAGAGGCCGGATGAGCAGTTCTTC. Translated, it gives CASSPPLAQRPDEQFF.

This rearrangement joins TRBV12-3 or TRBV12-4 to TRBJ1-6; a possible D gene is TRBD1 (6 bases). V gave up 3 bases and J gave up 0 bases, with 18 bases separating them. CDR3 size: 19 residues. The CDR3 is CASSFSGTLPFSYNSPLHF. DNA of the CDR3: TGTGCCAGCAGTTTCTCTGGGACACTGCCATTCTCCTATAATTCACCCCTCCACTTT.

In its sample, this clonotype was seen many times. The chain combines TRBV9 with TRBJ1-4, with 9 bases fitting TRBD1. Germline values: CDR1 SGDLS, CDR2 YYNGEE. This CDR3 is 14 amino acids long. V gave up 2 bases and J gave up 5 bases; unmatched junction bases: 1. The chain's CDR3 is CASSVTGGNEKLFF. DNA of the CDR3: TGTGCCAGCAGCGTGACAGGGGGAAATGAAAAACTGTTTTTT. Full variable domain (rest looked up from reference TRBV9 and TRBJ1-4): DSGVTQTPKHLITATGQRVTLRCSPRSGDLSVYWYQQSLDQGLQFLIQYYNGEERAKGNILERFSAQQFPDLHSELNLSSLELGDSALYFCASSVTGGNEKLFFGSGTQLSVL.

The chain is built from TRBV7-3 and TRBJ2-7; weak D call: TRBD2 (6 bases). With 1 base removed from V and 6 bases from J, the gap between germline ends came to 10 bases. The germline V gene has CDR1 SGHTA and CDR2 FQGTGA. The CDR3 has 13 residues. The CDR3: CASSLIPGGEQYF. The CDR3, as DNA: TGTGCCAGCAGCTTAATTCCCGGGGGCGAGCAGTACTTC.

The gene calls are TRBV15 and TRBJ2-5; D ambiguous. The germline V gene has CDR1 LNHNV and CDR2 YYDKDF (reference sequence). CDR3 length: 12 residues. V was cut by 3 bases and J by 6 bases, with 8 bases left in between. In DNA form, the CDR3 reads TGTGCCACCAGCAGGGACGGGCAGACCCAGTACTTC. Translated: CATSRDGQTQYF.

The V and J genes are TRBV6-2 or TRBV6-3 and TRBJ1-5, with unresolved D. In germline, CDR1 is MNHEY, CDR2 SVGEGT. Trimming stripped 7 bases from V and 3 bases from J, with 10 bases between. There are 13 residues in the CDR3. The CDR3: CASTGSLNQPQHF. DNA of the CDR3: TGTGCCAGCACAGGCAGCCTCAATCAGCCCCAGCATTTT.

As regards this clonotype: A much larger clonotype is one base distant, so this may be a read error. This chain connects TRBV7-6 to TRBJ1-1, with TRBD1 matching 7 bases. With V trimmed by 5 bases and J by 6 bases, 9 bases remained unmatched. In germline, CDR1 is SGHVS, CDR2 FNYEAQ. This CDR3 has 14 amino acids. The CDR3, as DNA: TGTGCCAGCAGCCGGGGGGGAGGGGGCGCTGAAGCTTTCTTT. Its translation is CASSRGGGGAEAFF.

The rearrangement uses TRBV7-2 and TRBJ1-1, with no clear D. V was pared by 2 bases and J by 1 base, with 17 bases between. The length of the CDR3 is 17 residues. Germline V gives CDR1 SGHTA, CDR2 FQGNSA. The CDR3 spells CASSLSSRPLQNTEAFF. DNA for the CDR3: TGTGCCAGCAGCTTAAGTTCGCGACCGCTTCAGAACACTGAAGCTTTCTTT.

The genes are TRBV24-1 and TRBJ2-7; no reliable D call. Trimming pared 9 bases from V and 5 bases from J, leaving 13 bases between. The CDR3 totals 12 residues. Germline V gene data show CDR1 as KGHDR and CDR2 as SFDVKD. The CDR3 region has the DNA TGTGCCACCGCAGGTGCGGACCACGAGCAGTACTTC. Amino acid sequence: CATAGADHEQYF.

The CDR3 DNA is TGTGCCAGCAGCGGAGGGCAAGAGACCCAGTACTTC. This codes for CASSGGQETQYF. The chain couples TRBV7-9 to TRBJ2-5, with D possibly TRBD2 on 6 matching bases. The CDR3 has 12 amino acids. The germline V gene encodes CDR1 SEHNR and CDR2 FQNEAQ (reference sequence). Trimming removed 5 bases from V and 2 bases from J, with 6 bases in between.